The clone carrying this T cell receptor beta chain was observed once. The CDR3 has 12 residues. Between the trimmed V and J ends, which lost 5 bases and 6 bases, there was a span of 10 bases. Germline V gene sequence: CDR1 SGHRS, CDR2 YFSETQ. This sample was taken from a study of Ad26.COV2.S vaccination and SARS-CoV-2 variants. Measured with immunoSEQ multiplex PCR; TCRdb has only the in-frame clones, and not every one. The sample carries 350,000 to 450,000 clones, about 92% recorded once. This rearrangement joins TRBV5-1 to TRBJ2-3, with a tentative D call TRBD1 (5 bases). The sequence derives from a human donor who had recovered from COVID-19. The material was peripheral blood, obtained after recovery from COVID-19. The CDR3 DNA follows: TGCGCCAGCAGGGAGAACAGGGATACGCAGTATTTT. This translates into CASRENRDTQYF.